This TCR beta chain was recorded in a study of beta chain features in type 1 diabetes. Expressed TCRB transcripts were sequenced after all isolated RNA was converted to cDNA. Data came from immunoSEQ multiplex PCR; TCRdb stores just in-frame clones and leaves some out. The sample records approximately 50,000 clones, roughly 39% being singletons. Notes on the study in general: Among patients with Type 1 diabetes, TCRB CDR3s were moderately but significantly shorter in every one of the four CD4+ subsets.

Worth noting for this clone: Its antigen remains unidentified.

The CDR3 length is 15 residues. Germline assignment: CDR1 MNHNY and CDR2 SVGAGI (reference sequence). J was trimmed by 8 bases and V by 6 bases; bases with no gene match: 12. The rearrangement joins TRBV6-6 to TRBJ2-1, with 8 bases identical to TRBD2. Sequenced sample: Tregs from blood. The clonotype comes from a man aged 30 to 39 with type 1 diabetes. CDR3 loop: CASRPTGTSRDEQFF. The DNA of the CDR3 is TGTGCCAGCAGACCGACCGGGACTAGTCGCGATGAGCAGTTCTTC.